This entry features one T cell receptor (beta chain) sequence. The antigen is unknown. This entry is derived from a study of cytomegalovirus exposure and HLA in healthy donors. The overall study: Inside one of the first data releases sat about 85 million unique TCRs taken from HLA-typed donors. Study-wide findings and caveats: Some public TCRs appeared in many individuals, while most sequences were rare. The listing of fewer than 200 TCR beta chains classed them as cytomegalovirus-associated. In a later analysis, common viral pathogens appeared linked to several of the most significant clusters.

The ends lost 4 bases at V and 2 bases at J; junction bases unmatched: 7. The CDR3 sequence is 14 residues long. The germline V gene encodes CDR1 GTSNPN and CDR2 SVGIG (reference sequence). The PCR had 60 Vbeta and 13 Jbeta primers. Sequencing used immunoSEQ multiplex PCR; TCRdb keeps in-frame clones, though not all of them. This table holds a few hundred thousand clones, about 80% found once. This clonotype was sampled from a girl under 18 in good health and CMV-seronegative. The sample consisted of PBMCs. This chain connects TRBV30 to TRBJ2-7; the match to TRBD1 covers 8 bases. CDR3 sequence reads: CAWKKGTGTYEQYF. CDR3 nucleotides: TGTGCCTGGAAGAAAGGGACAGGTACCTACGAGCAGTACTTC.